The 16 T cell receptor beta chains below were found in one sample sequenced in a study of blood T cell repertoires in COVID-19. TCRdb's copy holds only in-frame clones and misses some; the assay was immunoSEQ multiplex PCR. Found here are about 56,000 clones, roughly 89% of them singletons; the top ten hold more than 40%. The sequencing sample was made of peripheral blood. The receptor set was obtained from a woman in her sixties or seventies with COVID-19, enrolled during active disease.

The CDR3 DNA is TGCAGCGTCATGCAGGGGGCGGGCTACGAGCAGTACTTC. As protein: CSVMQGAGYEQYF. The V and J genes are TRBV29-1 and TRBJ2-7; 8 bases agree with TRBD1. CDR1 is SQVTM, CDR2 ANQGSEA, per germline. Trimming took 6 bases from V and 3 from J; bases not matched to a gene: 7. The CDR3 covers 13 residues.

This sequence joins TRBV6-2 or TRBV6-3 and TRBJ1-5; 7 bases align to TRBD1. The V gene's germline CDR1 is MNHEY and CDR2 SVGEGT. V dropped 6 bases and J dropped 6; count of bases not matched to a gene: 11. CDR3 size: 15 residues. CDR3 coding DNA: TGTGCCAGCAGCCTCGGGACAGCGGCCGGTCAGCCCCAGCATTTT. Protein sequence: CASSLGTAAGQPQHF.

This clone was found once. The chain carries TRBV19 and TRBJ2-1; a weak D match, TRBD2 (6 bases). Germline values: CDR1 LNHDA, CDR2 SQIVND (reference sequence). CDR3 length equals 14 residues. V lost 3 bases and J 9 bases, leaving 15 bases between the germline ends. CDR3 protein: CASSIIGLGGEQFF. As DNA, the CDR3 is TGTGCCAGTAGTATTATAGGTTTGGGGGGTGAGCAGTTCTTC.

The chain links TRBV5-6 to TRBJ2-7, with 7 bases matching TRBD1. The CDR3 is made up of 12 amino acids. Germline assignment: CDR1 SGHDT and CDR2 YYEEEE. The ends lost 2 bases at V and 6 bases at J; junction bases unmatched: 2. The DNA for the CDR3 is TGTGCCAGCAGCTTATACAGGGGCGAGCAGTACTTC. Encoded protein: CASSLYRGEQYF.

This clone appeared a single time. The chain carries TRBV27 and TRBJ2-5; 7 nucleotides align to TRBD2. Germline lookup yields CDR1 MNHEY and CDR2 SMNVEV (reference sequence). Trimming cost V 1 base and J 8 bases; bases outside gene matches: 7. CDR3 length equals 14 residues. As DNA, the CDR3 is TGTGCCAGCAGTTTATGGGCGGGAGTGGAAACCCAGTACTTC. Residues: CASSLWAGVETQYF.

This clone occurred once. The rearrangement uses TRBV5-1 and TRBJ1-4; 7 bases agree with TRBD1. CDR3 length: 14 amino acids. V lost 4 bases and J lost 6; bases outside the gene matches: 6. CDR1 is SGHRS and CDR2 is YFSETQ in the germline V gene. The CDR3 DNA sequence: TGCGCCAGCAGCCCCGGGACAGCTTATGAAAAACTGTTTTTT. Translating gives CASSPGTAYEKLFF.

The chain is built from TRBV28 and TRBJ1-6, with D maybe TRBD1 (5 bases). Trimming stripped 10 bases from V and 9 bases from J, with 16 bases between. The CDR3 consists of 13 residues. Germline-derived CDR1 and CDR2 are MDHEN and SYDVKM. CDR3 amino acids: CATGTFGGSPLHF. In DNA form, the CDR3 reads TGTGCCACCGGGACTTTTGGGGGTTCACCCCTCCACTTT. Using reference TRBV28 and TRBJ1-6 for the parts outside the CDR3, the full variable domain is DVKVTQSSRYLVKRTGEKVFLECVQDMDHENMFWYRQDPGLGLRLIYFSYDVKMKEKGDIPEGYSVSREKKERFSLILESASTNQTSMYLCATGTFGGSPLHFGNGTRLTVT.

The rearrangement joins TRBV2 to TRBJ2-6; 9 bases align to TRBD1. V trimming: 10 bases; J trimming: 4 bases; junction bases outside the gene matches: 14. From germline, CDR1 is SNHLY and CDR2 FYNNEI. The CDR3 spans 17 residues. CDR3 sequence: CAITFEQGAGGANVLTF. The CDR3 DNA is TGTGCCATCACCTTTGAACAGGGGGCTGGAGGGGCCAACGTCCTGACTTTC.

The chain recombines TRBV5-6 with TRBJ2-1; D might be TRBD2 (6 bases). Germline values: CDR1 SGHDT, CDR2 YYEEEE. This CDR3 is 15 amino acids long. V lost 6 bases and J lost 7, with 20 bases in between. The CDR3 spells CASISEGRGKNEQFF. The CDR3 DNA is TGTGCCAGCATCTCGGAGGGCCGGGGGAAAAATGAGCAGTTCTTC. The full variable domain, with the rest looked up from reference TRBV5-6 and TRBJ2-1, is DAGVTQSPTHLIKTRGQQVTLRCSPKSGHDTVSWYQQALGQGPQFIFQYYEEEERQRGNFPDRFSGHQFPNYSSELNVNALLLGDSALYLCASISEGRGKNEQFFGPGTRLTVL.

J is TRBJ2-3 and V is TRBV2, with 11 bases lining up with TRBD2. Germline trimming cut 3 bases from V and 5 bases from J; bases unmatched to any gene: 7. This CDR3 is built from 16 residues. From germline, CDR1 is SNHLY and CDR2 FYNNEI. The CDR3 DNA is TGTGCCAGCAGTGACCCGGGACTAGCGGACGGAGATACGCAGTATTTT. Protein sequence: CASSDPGLADGDTQYF.

V usage is TRBV12-3 or TRBV12-4 and J usage is TRBJ2-5; TRBD1 is a possible D gene (6 bases). This CDR3 region has 13 residues. Trimming took off 6 bases at V and 4 bases at J, with 12 bases between the two ends. CDR3 loop: CASRQGPVETQYF. Written as DNA, the CDR3 is TGTGCCAGCAGACAGGGACCGGTAGAGACCCAGTACTTC.

This chain links TRBV3-1 (or the pseudogene TRBV3-2) with TRBJ1-2; D is ambiguous. CDR3 length: 15 amino acids. CDR1 is LGHDT, CDR2 YNNKEL, per germline (reference sequence). The V and J ends lost 1 base and 5 bases respectively, with 14 bases between them. The DNA for the CDR3 is TGTGCCAGCAGCCAAGGTACAGCCCAGGATTATGGCTACACCTTC. Amino acids: CASSQGTAQDYGYTF.

V is TRBV27 and J is TRBJ2-7; weak D call: TRBD1 (8 bases). The CDR3 runs 14 residues. Trimming took 5 bases from V and 4 from J, leaving 15 bases between them. CDR1 and CDR2 (germline): MNHEY, SMNVEV (reference sequence). Here the CDR3 DNA reads TGTGCCAGCAGTCATGGACAGGGAGGGTACGAGCAGTACTTC. Protein sequence: CASSHGQGGYEQYF.

The rearrangement joins TRBV3-1 (or the pseudogene TRBV3-2) to TRBJ2-7; 7 bases are shared with TRBD2. This CDR3 has 16 amino acids. The trim removed 0 bases at V and 2 bases at J, leaving 7 bases unmatched. Germline assignment: CDR1 LGHDT and CDR2 YNNKEL (reference sequence). The CDR3 bases are TGTGCCAGCAGCCAAGACGATAGCGGGCGTACCTACGAGCAGTACTTC. Translating it yields CASSQDDSGRTYEQYF.

The V and J genes are TRBV3-1 (or the pseudogene TRBV3-2) and TRBJ2-1, with 11 bases fitting TRBD2. This CDR3 comprises 15 residues. Trimming cost V 4 bases and J 6 bases; bases outside gene matches: 5. Germline assignment: CDR1 LGHDT and CDR2 YNNKEL (reference sequence). CDR3 amino acids: CASSPGLAAFNEQFF. CDR3 DNA sequence: TGTGCCAGCAGCCCGGGACTAGCGGCCTTCAATGAGCAGTTCTTC.

The rearrangement links TRBV7-2 to TRBJ2-2; possibly TRBD1 for D (5 bases). In germline, CDR1 is SGHTA, CDR2 FQGNSA. This CDR3 contains 15 residues. V lost 1 base and J 2 bases, leaving 8 bases between the germline ends. The CDR3, as DNA: TGTGCCAGCAGCTTAGAGGGGATTAACACCGGGGAGCTGTTTTTT. Its protein product is CASSLEGINTGELFF.